The 19 T cell receptor beta chains in this list originate from one sample, sequenced in a study of regulatory T cells in long-lasting Graves disease. CDR3-region Arm-PCR and iRepertoire HTBI primers produced the TCR beta libraries. TCRdb passed the multiplex PCR reads through MiXCR, listing each CDR3 protein once. The sample has some 230,000 distinct CDR3 sequences, 15% to 20% seen once. The time point: newly diagnosed GD, antithyroid drugs for less than 3 months. The authors made the TCR library using RNA they extracted from PBMCs. The sequencing here drew on peripheral blood mononuclear cells (PBMCs), taken at new diagnosis, from a patient treated with antithyroid drugs. The receptors originated from a female donor with Graves disease.

In its sample, this clonotype was seen many times. The chain employs TRBV30 and TRBJ2-1, with D possibly TRBD2 on 5 matching bases. V shed 1 base and J shed 3 bases, with 7 bases lying between them. CDR1 is GTSNPN and CDR2 is SVGIG in the germline V gene (reference sequence). The CDR3 is made up of 13 amino acids. The CDR3 DNA follows: TGTGCCTGGAGTGATGGACTCTACAATGAGCAGTTCTTC. It specifies CAWSDGLYNEQFF.

A note on this clonotype: A far larger clone is one nucleotide away, so this likely arose from a read error. This sequence joins TRBV11-2 and TRBJ2-3; D might be TRBD1 (6 bases). The length of the CDR3 is 12 residues. CDR1 and CDR2 from the germline V gene are SGHAT and FQNNGV. The V end lost 3 bases, the J end lost 15 bases, and 16 bases lay between the germline ends. The CDR3 protein is CASSFWDTVPYF. The CDR3 DNA follows: TGTGCCAGCAGCTTCTGGGACACGGTTCCCTATTTT.

This clonotype was seen ten or more times. V usage is TRBV24-1 and J usage is TRBJ2-1, with D possibly being TRBD1 or TRBD2 (5 bases each). There are 13 residues in the CDR3. CDR1 KGHDR and CDR2 SFDVKD come from the germline V gene. Trimming removed 4 bases from V and 6 bases from J, with 9 bases in between. CDR3 sequence: CATSEGDGNEQFF. In DNA, the CDR3 is TGTGCCACCAGTGAAGGGGACGGCAATGAGCAGTTCTTC.

This chain uses TRBV24-1 with TRBJ2-3; the D gene is possibly TRBD1 (6 bases). Germline CDR1 KGHDR, CDR2 SFDVKD. This CDR3 comprises 18 residues. V shed 2 bases and J shed 0 bases, with 17 bases lying between them. CDR3 bases: TGTGCCACCAGTGATTACGGACCAGGGGCCCCTAGCACAGATACGCAGTATTTT. This gives the protein CATSDYGPGAPSTDTQYF.

This clonotype was seen at least ten times. The DNA of the CDR3 is TGTGCCAGCACAATACCCCTCGCTGAAGCTTTCTTT. This translates into CASTIPLAEAFF. The chain links TRBV28 to TRBJ1-1; D not certain. CDR1 is MDHEN, CDR2 SYDVKM, per germline. Trimming removed 7 bases at V and 6 bases at J, with 12 bases between. The CDR3 runs 12 residues.

This clonotype was recorded a few times. The chain recombines TRBV24-1 with TRBJ2-1; D remains unclear. CDR3 length: 14 residues. CDR1 and CDR2 (germline): KGHDR, SFDVKD. The V and J ends lost 3 bases and 3 bases respectively, with 8 bases between them. Written as DNA, the CDR3 is TGTGCCACCAGTGATCAAAGTAACTACAATGAGCAGTTCTTC. Translated, it gives CATSDQSNYNEQFF.

Many counts were recorded for this clonotype. V and J are TRBV2 and TRBJ2-3; no definite D call. Germline CDR1 SNHLY, CDR2 FYNNEI. The CDR3 length is 14 residues. Trimming removed 7 bases from V and 6 bases from J, with 17 bases in between. CDR3 sequence (DNA): TGTGCCAGCACCCGAAGTGGGATTGAGGATACGCAGTATTTT. Translated, it gives CASTRSGIEDTQYF.

The chain has TRBV6-2 or TRBV6-3 and TRBJ2-3; 7 bases line up with TRBD1. Germline V CDR1 and CDR2: MNHEY, SVGEGT. V lost 2 bases, J lost 0 bases, and 8 bases stayed unmatched. This CDR3 region has 17 residues. CDR3 in DNA: TGTGCCAGCAGTTACAACCCCGGACAGGTTAGCACAGATACGCAGTATTTT. It is translated as CASSYNPGQVSTDTQYF.

This clonotype was observed many times. The CDR3 bases are TGTGCCAGCGGGGCCTTCACAGATACGCAGTATTTT. This translates into CASGAFTDTQYF. The chain links TRBV2 to TRBJ2-3, with a possible D match to TRBD1 (5 bases). CDR1 and CDR2 from the germline V gene are SNHLY and FYNNEI. This CDR3 is 12 amino acids long. V was shortened by 8 bases and J by 2 bases, with 8 bases between the two germline ends.

This clonotype showed up many times. J is TRBJ2-7 and V is TRBV28; 9 positions agree with TRBD1. The CDR3 has 14 residues. With V trimmed by 6 bases and J by 4 bases, 7 bases remained unmatched. In germline, CDR1 is MDHEN, CDR2 SYDVKM. CDR3 nucleotide sequence: TGTGCCAGCAGGTACTCGGACAGGGGTTACGAGCAGTACTTC. Protein: CASRYSDRGYEQYF.

This clonotype was seen at least ten times. The chain recombines TRBV14 with TRBJ2-2; 10 bases are shared with TRBD2. Germline V CDR1 and CDR2: SGHDN, FVKESK. The trim removed 4 bases at V and 5 bases at J, leaving 10 bases unmatched. The CDR3 runs to 17 residues. The CDR3 bases are TGTGCCAGCAGCCTTCTTGGTAGCGGGAGGATGACCGGGGAGCTGTTTTTT. Translation gives CASSLLGSGRMTGELFF.

This clonotype appeared many times. The chain employs TRBV19 and TRBJ2-1; either TRBD1 or TRBD2 may supply D (5 bases each). The CDR3 length is 15 residues. Germline V gene lookup returns CDR1 LNHDA and CDR2 SQIVND (reference sequence). Between the trimmed V and J ends, which lost 2 bases and 0 bases, there was a span of 8 bases. The CDR3 nucleotides read TGTGCCAGTAGTATACTCGGGACCTCCTACAATGAGCAGTTCTTC. This translates into CASSILGTSYNEQFF.

A note on this clonotype: Possible read error: a much larger clone is one base away. The rearrangement links TRBV6-5 to TRBJ1-1; the D is unclear. Germline V gene data show CDR1 as MNHEY and CDR2 as SVGAGI. The CDR3 totals 15 residues. The CDR3: CASSYSSVFYTGAFF. Written as DNA, the CDR3 is TGTGCCAGCAGTTACTCATCAGTCTTCTACACTGGAGCTTTCTTT.

This clonotype came up a few times. The gene calls are TRBV13 and TRBJ2-7; weak D call: TRBD2 (5 bases). CDR3 length: 12 residues. V was cut by 6 bases and J by 6 bases, with 12 bases left in between. Germline V gene sequence: CDR1 PRHDT, CDR2 FYEKMQ (reference sequence). CDR3 amino acids: CASRGGGSEQYF. The CDR3 DNA is TGTGCCAGCAGGGGCGGTGGGAGCGAGCAGTACTTC.

The CDR3, as DNA: TGTGCCACCAGTTCCCACGGGTTTGCGGGCACTGAAGCTTTCTTT. Its protein is CATSSHGFAGTEAFF. The chain combines TRBV24-1 with TRBJ1-1; D gene unclear. Per germline, CDR1 KGHDR and CDR2 SFDVKD. Trimming left V 6 bases short and J 4 bases short, with 17 bases between. The CDR3 is 15 residues long.

This clonotype showed up many times. The chain employs TRBV6-1 and TRBJ1-5; 12 bases are shared with TRBD1. This CDR3 comprises 15 residues. The V segment lost 6 bases and the J segment 7 bases; nucleotides outside the gene matches: 7. CDR1 MNHNS and CDR2 SASEGT come from the germline V gene. The CDR3 sequence is CASRLTGTGGQPQHF. CDR3 DNA sequence: TGTGCCAGCAGGCTAACCGGGACAGGGGGCCAGCCCCAGCATTTT.

Many counts were recorded for this clonotype. The chain recombines TRBV20-1 with TRBJ2-7, with D unresolved. Trimming took off 6 bases at V and 0 bases at J, with 12 bases between the two ends. The CDR3 sequence is 13 residues long. Looked up from germline, CDR1 is DFQATT and CDR2 is SNEGSKA (reference sequence). CDR3 sequence reads: CSATNSFSYEQYF. In DNA, the CDR3 is TGCAGTGCGACGAACAGCTTCTCCTACGAGCAGTACTTC.

A remark on this clonotype: This may stem from a read error, because a much larger clone lies one nucleotide away. The CDR3 loop reads CASSFVSNEQFF. CDR3 DNA: TGTGCCAGCAGCTTCGTGAGCAATGAGCAGTTCTTC. This chain joins TRBV7-3 and TRBJ2-1; unclear D gene. The CDR3 is made up of 12 amino acids. Trimming stripped 3 bases from V and 6 bases from J, with 6 bases between. Germline assignment: CDR1 SGHTA and CDR2 FQGTGA.

The chain links TRBV24-1 to TRBJ1-3; maybe TRBD1 (6 bases). Deletions cut 3 bases from V and 0 bases from J, with 11 bases between. The CDR3 totals 16 residues. Germline-derived CDR1 and CDR2 are KGHDR and SFDVKD. The CDR3 coding sequence is TGTGCCACCAGTGATCCACAGGGAGACTCTGGAAACACCATATATTTT. Its protein product is CATSDPQGDSGNTIYF.